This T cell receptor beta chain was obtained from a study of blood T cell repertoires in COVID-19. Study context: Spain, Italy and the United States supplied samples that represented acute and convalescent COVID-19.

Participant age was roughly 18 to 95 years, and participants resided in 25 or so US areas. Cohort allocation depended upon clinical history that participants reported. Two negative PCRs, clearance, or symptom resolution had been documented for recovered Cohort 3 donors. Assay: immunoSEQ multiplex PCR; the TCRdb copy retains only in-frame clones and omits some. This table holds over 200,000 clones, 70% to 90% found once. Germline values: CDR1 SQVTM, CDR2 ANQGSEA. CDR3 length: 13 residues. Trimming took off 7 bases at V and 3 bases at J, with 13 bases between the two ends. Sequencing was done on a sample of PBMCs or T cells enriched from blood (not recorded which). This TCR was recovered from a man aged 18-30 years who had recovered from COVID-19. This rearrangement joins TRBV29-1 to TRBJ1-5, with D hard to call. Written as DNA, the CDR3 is TGCAGCGCTGGCGGAGGGTTCAATCAGCCCCAGCATTTT. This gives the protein CSAGGGFNQPQHF.